These 19 T cell receptor beta chains were sequenced from one sample in a study of identifying expanded T cells in peripheral blood. Sequencing used immunoSEQ multiplex PCR; TCRdb keeps in-frame clones, though not all of them. The repertoire holds over 100,000 clones, with roughly 90% as singletons. Sequenced input: blood. The receptors derive from a person aged 18-69 years in good health.

The V call is TRBV7-8, the J call TRBJ2-6; 11 bases are a match to TRBD2. Trimming cost V 2 bases and J 0 bases; bases outside gene matches: 6. From germline, CDR1 is SGHVS and CDR2 FQNEAQ. This CDR3 comprises 19 residues. In DNA form, the CDR3 reads TGTGCCAGCAGCTTACGCCTAGCGGGAGGCGACTCTGGGGCCAACGTCCTGACTTTC. Protein product: CASSLRLAGGDSGANVLTF.

The chain joins TRBV19 to TRBJ2-5, with TRBD1 identical over 8 bases. The CDR3 is made up of 15 amino acids. The germline CDR1 and CDR2 sequences are LNHDA and SQIVND (reference sequence). V was clipped by 5 bases and J by 2 bases; unmatched bases: 7. The CDR3 sequence is CASSFTRGQQETQYF. The CDR3 DNA follows: TGTGCCAGTAGTTTTACCAGGGGGCAACAAGAGACCCAGTACTTC.

V and J are TRBV13 and TRBJ1-1; D perhaps matches TRBD1 (6 bases). CDR1 and CDR2 from the germline V gene are PRHDT and FYEKMQ (reference sequence). Trimming took 5 bases from V and 5 from J, leaving 12 bases between them. The length of the CDR3 is 13 residues. The CDR3 here is CASSLRGGTEAFF. In nucleotides, the CDR3 is TGTGCCAGCAGCCTTAGGGGGGGAACTGAAGCTTTCTTT.

This clone was detected only once. The chain recombines TRBV7-2 with TRBJ1-6, with D hard to call. The CDR3 totals 16 residues. Germline lookup yields CDR1 SGHTA and CDR2 FQGNSA. V lost 2 bases, J lost 5 bases, and 13 bases lay in between. CDR3 coding DNA: TGTGCCAGCAGCTTACGTCCAGGCTTAGATAATTCACCCCTCCACTTT. It specifies CASSLRPGLDNSPLHF. The full variable domain, its missing parts supplied by reference TRBV7-2 and TRBJ1-6, is GAGVSQSPSNKVTEKGKDVELRCDPISGHTALYWYRQSLGQGLEFLIYFQGNSAPDKSGLPSDRFSAERTGGSVSTLTIQRTQQEDSAVYLCASSLRPGLDNSPLHFGNGTRLTVT.

CDR3 in DNA: TGTGGCTCAGGGATCTCTGGAAACACCATATATTTT. It is translated as CGSGISGNTIYF. The genes are TRBV30 and TRBJ1-3, with a tentative D call TRBD1 (5 bases). Germline loops: CDR1 GTSNPN, CDR2 SVGIG (reference sequence). The CDR3 loop spans 12 amino acids.

V and J are TRBV28 and TRBJ1-2; D is unresolved. The CDR3 sequence is 15 residues long. The V end was cut by 6 bases, the J end by 8 bases, with 22 bases between. Germline V gene lookup returns CDR1 MDHEN and CDR2 SYDVKM. The CDR3 coding sequence is TGTGCCAGCAGCCGTACCGCGGCTGAGGCGGGCGGCTACACCTTC. Its protein product is CASSRTAAEAGGYTF.

A single count supports this clone. The chain employs TRBV6-5 and TRBJ1-1; D is unresolved. The germline V gene has CDR1 MNHEY and CDR2 SVGAGI. The CDR3 length is 13 residues. Trimming shortened V by 6 bases and J by 2 bases, and 10 bases separated the two germline ends. CDR3: CASRADINTEAFF. CDR3 DNA sequence: TGTGCCAGCAGAGCCGACATAAACACTGAAGCTTTCTTT.

CDR3 coding DNA: TGTGCCAGCACTCGACAGGTTTCACACGGAAACACCATATATTTT. It yields the protein CASTRQVSHGNTIYF. J is TRBJ1-3 and V is TRBV6-6, with D tentatively TRBD1 (6 bases). This CDR3 has 15 amino acids. Germline V gene data show CDR1 as MNHNY and CDR2 as SVGAGI (reference sequence). Trimming cost V 7 bases and J 4 bases, with 17 bases left between them.

This chain uses TRBV9 with TRBJ2-7; 9 nucleotides agree with TRBD1. Germline V gives CDR1 SGDLS, CDR2 YYNGEE. CDR3 length equals 13 residues. Trimming took 4 bases from V and 2 from J; bases not matched to a gene: 1. CDR3 amino acids: CASSRDRAYEQYF. The CDR3 DNA follows: TGTGCCAGCAGCCGGGACAGGGCCTACGAGCAGTACTTC.

This clone was counted a single time. This chain links TRBV18 with TRBJ2-3; D not certain. Trimming removed 4 bases at V and 2 bases at J, with 4 bases between. This CDR3 region has 12 residues. CDR1 and CDR2 from the germline V gene are KGHSH and LQKENI. The CDR3 loop reads CASSLFTDTQYF. CDR3 nucleotides: TGTGCCAGCTCACTTTTCACAGATACGCAGTATTTT.

This chain joins TRBV7-2 and TRBJ1-5; TRBD1 agrees at 7 bases. V was pared by 5 bases and J by 0 bases, with 10 bases of the junction left unmatched. Germline V gene sequence: CDR1 SGHTA, CDR2 FQGNSA. CDR3 size: 17 residues. CDR3 bases: TGTGCCAGCAGCCCAGGGACAGACCTATATAGCAATCAGCCCCAGCATTTT. It yields the protein CASSPGTDLYSNQPQHF.

This chain uses TRBV4-3 with TRBJ2-2, with a possible D match to TRBD2 (6 bases). The V gene lost 0 bases and the J gene lost 3 bases, with 11 bases spanning the gap. This CDR3 spans 16 amino acids. CDR1 is LGHNA and CDR2 is YSLEER in the germline V gene. This CDR3 is CASSQESGSYTGELFF. The DNA for the CDR3 is TGCGCCAGCAGCCAAGAGAGCGGGTCTTACACCGGGGAGCTGTTTTTT.

CDR3 in amino acids: CASSYLGGIYEQYF. CDR3 nucleotide sequence: TGTGCCAGCAGTTATTTAGGGGGTATCTACGAGCAGTACTTC. The genes are TRBV6-6 and TRBJ2-7, with a weak D call TRBD1 (6 bases). This CDR3 is built from 14 residues. Germline V gene lookup returns CDR1 MNHNY and CDR2 SVGAGI (reference sequence). With 3 bases removed from V and 3 bases from J, the gap between germline ends came to 12 bases.

The chain joins TRBV9 to TRBJ1-1; tentative D call: TRBD1 (6 bases). Deletions cut 2 bases from V and 4 bases from J, with 15 bases between. The CDR3 sequence is 15 residues long. Germline-derived CDR1 and CDR2 are SGDLS and YYNGEE. This CDR3 is CASSVRGGGGTEAFF. The CDR3 nucleotides are TGTGCCAGCAGCGTCCGTGGGGGAGGGGGCACTGAAGCTTTCTTT.

The chain uses TRBV18 and TRBJ2-1; no definite D call. The V end lost 0 bases, the J end lost 7 bases, and 13 bases lay between the germline ends. The CDR3 sequence is 15 residues long. CDR1 and CDR2 from the germline V gene are KGHSH and LQKENI. DNA for the CDR3: TGTGCCAGCTCACCACCTACGCATCGAAGGAATGAGCAGTTCTTC. Protein product: CASSPPTHRRNEQFF.

The rearrangement joins TRBV19 to TRBJ2-2; TRBD1 aligns across 9 bases. The germline V gene encodes CDR1 LNHDA and CDR2 SQIVND (reference sequence). V shed 6 bases and J 3 bases; nucleotides not matched to a gene: 5. This CDR3 region has 15 residues. The CDR3 protein is CASRRTGDHTGELFF. CDR3 DNA sequence: TGTGCCAGTAGGCGGACAGGGGACCACACCGGGGAGCTGTTTTTT.

The chain carries TRBV10-3 and TRBJ2-7; 9 nucleotides agree with TRBD2. V gave up 0 bases and J gave up 4 bases; unmatched junction bases: 4. This CDR3 region has 15 residues. Germline-derived CDR1 and CDR2 are ENHRY and SYGVKD. CDR3 sequence reads: CAISESRTSAYEQYF. The CDR3 DNA reads as TGTGCCATCAGTGAGTCACGGACTAGCGCATACGAGCAGTACTTC.

The CDR3 loop is CASSYTGVEETQYF. As DNA, the CDR3 is TGTGCCAGCAGCTATACAGGGGTTGAGGAGACCCAGTACTTC. The genes are TRBV7-9 and TRBJ2-5; 7 nucleotides line up with TRBD1. After removal of 4 bases from V and 5 bases from J, the junction contained 7 bases not matched to a gene. This CDR3 region has 14 residues. From germline, CDR1 is SEHNR and CDR2 FQNEAQ (reference sequence).

The gene calls are TRBV27 and TRBJ2-7; TRBD2 might be the D (6 bases). The V and J ends lost 6 bases and 3 bases respectively, with 18 bases between them. The CDR3 sequence is 15 residues long. Germline V gives CDR1 MNHEY, CDR2 SMNVEV (reference sequence). In DNA, the CDR3 is TGTGCCAGCAGCCGGAAGTGGGGGGAAAACTACGAGCAGTACTTC. Its protein is CASSRKWGENYEQYF.